The 24 T cell receptor beta chains below were found in one sample sequenced in a study of early T cells in non-severe SARS-CoV-2 infection. TCRdb analysed the 5' RACE reads with MiXCR anew, one entry per CDR3 protein. The top ten clones hold roughly 20% of a sample with tens of thousands of distinct CDR3 sequences, 4.5% of them seen once. Sequencing was done on a sample of whole blood. The receptors here all came from an adult who was a healthcare worker with PCR-confirmed SARS-CoV-2 infection or an uninfected control (not recorded which).

This clonotype has more than one count but fewer than ten. This sequence joins TRBV2 and TRBJ1-5; 7 bases align to TRBD1. Trimming at V came to 4 bases and at J to 5 bases, leaving 5 bases not matched to a gene. The CDR3 spans 14 residues. From germline, CDR1 is SNHLY and CDR2 FYNNEI. The CDR3 protein is CASSAGTAYQPQHF. CDR3 DNA sequence: TGTGCCAGCAGTGCAGGGACAGCTTATCAGCCCCAGCATTTT. The complete variable domain, with remaining parts taken from reference TRBV2 and TRBJ1-5, reads EPEVTQTPSHQVTQMGQEVILRCVPISNHLYFYWYRQILGQKVEFLVSFYNNEISEKSEIFDDQFSVERPDGSNFTLKIRSTKLEDSAMYFCASSAGTAYQPQHFGDGTRLSIL.

The chain carries TRBV11-2 and TRBJ2-2; 10 nucleotides match TRBD1. The J segment lost 6 bases and the V segment lost 5 bases, leaving 6 bases of the junction unmatched. Looked up from germline, CDR1 is SGHAT and CDR2 is FQNNGV. This CDR3 is built from 15 residues. The CDR3 nucleotides read TGTGCCAGCAGCATGGACAGGGGGGGCCCCGGGGAGCTGTTTTTT. Translated: CASSMDRGGPGELFF. Full variable domain (rest looked up from reference TRBV11-2 and TRBJ2-2): EAGVAQSPRYKIIEKRQSVAFWCNPISGHATLYWYQQILGQGPKLLIQFQNNGVVDDSQLPKDRFSAERLKGVDSTLKIQPAKLEDSAVYLCASSMDRGGPGELFFGEGSRLTVL.

This chain connects TRBV27 to TRBJ2-1; D gene ambiguous. Germline V gene data show CDR1 as MNHEY and CDR2 as SMNVEV (reference sequence). Trimming took 5 bases from V and 0 from J, leaving 11 bases between them. The CDR3 runs 15 residues. The CDR3 nucleotides read TGTGCCAGCAGTCGACGAACTGACTCCTACAATGAGCAGTTCTTC. Its translation is CASSRRTDSYNEQFF.

In this sample, this clonotype turned up a few times. The genes are TRBV11-2 and TRBJ2-3; 12 nucleotides match TRBD2. V was clipped by 5 bases and J by 3 bases; unmatched bases: 3. Looked up from germline, CDR1 is SGHAT and CDR2 is FQNNGV. The CDR3 spans 15 residues. The CDR3 loop is CASSPGTSGTDTQYF. The CDR3 bases are TGTGCCAGCAGCCCCGGGACTAGCGGGACAGATACGCAGTATTTT. The full variable domain, completed using reference TRBV11-2 and TRBJ2-3, is EAGVAQSPRYKIIEKRQSVAFWCNPISGHATLYWYQQILGQGPKLLIQFQNNGVVDDSQLPKDRFSAERLKGVDSTLKIQPAKLEDSAVYLCASSPGTSGTDTQYFGPGTRLTVL.

In this sample, this clonotype turned up many times. The chain is built from TRBV18 and TRBJ1-1; 7 nucleotides line up with TRBD1. The V and J ends lost 4 bases and 7 bases, in that order; junction bases with no gene match: 3. Germline values: CDR1 KGHSH, CDR2 LQKENI. This CDR3 is built from 12 residues. The DNA of the CDR3 is TGTGCCAGCTCACTGACAGGGAGTGAAGCTTTCTTT. This sequence encodes CASSLTGSEAFF.

In its sample, this clonotype was seen many times. The chain couples TRBV28 to TRBJ2-7; 9 nucleotides align to TRBD1. The V gene's germline CDR1 is MDHEN and CDR2 SYDVKM. This CDR3 comprises 11 residues. The V and J ends lost 7 bases and 13 bases, in that order; junction bases with no gene match: 8. The CDR3 spells CASNPPGQGYF. The CDR3 nucleotides are TGTGCCAGCAACCCTCCGGGACAGGGATACTTC.

This clonotype was seen many times. The V and J genes are TRBV7-2 and TRBJ2-5; no firm D call. This CDR3 is built from 15 residues. Trimming pared 2 bases from V and 2 bases from J, leaving 12 bases between. Germline CDR1 SGHTA, CDR2 FQGNSA. CDR3: CASSLWFGLQETQYF. For the CDR3, the DNA is TGTGCCAGCAGCTTATGGTTCGGGCTTCAAGAGACCCAGTACTTC.

A few counts support this clonotype. This chain links TRBV2 with TRBJ2-6; a possible D gene is TRBD1 (6 bases). V was pared by 8 bases and J by 0 bases, with 17 bases between. The CDR3 runs 17 residues. Germline V lookup: CDR1 SNHLY, CDR2 FYNNEI. The CDR3 here is CASSDTGTPSGANVLTF. CDR3 bases: TGTGCCAGCTCCGACACAGGGACCCCCTCTGGGGCCAACGTCCTGACTTTC.

This clonotype occurred many times. The rearrangement uses TRBV5-1 and TRBJ2-1, with a possible D match to TRBD2 (6 bases). The germline gives CDR1 SGHRS, CDR2 YFSETQ. The CDR3 loop spans 16 amino acids. Trimming took off 3 bases at V and 0 bases at J, with 13 bases between the two ends. CDR3 loop: CASSWFSGSSYNEQFF. As DNA, the CDR3 is TGCGCCAGCAGCTGGTTTAGCGGTAGCTCCTACAATGAGCAGTTCTTC.

This clonotype was counted at least ten times. The chain links TRBV7-2 to TRBJ1-6, with D possibly matching TRBD1 (6 bases). V lost 1 base, J lost 6 bases, and 13 bases lay in between. Germline V gene lookup returns CDR1 SGHTA and CDR2 FQGNSA. The CDR3 has 16 amino acids. The CDR3 bases are TGTGCCAGCAGCTTAGAATTTGGACAGCCTAATTCACCCCTCCACTTT. Encoded protein: CASSLEFGQPNSPLHF.

This clonotype was counted only a few times. The chain is built from TRBV5-1 and TRBJ1-1; D is perhaps TRBD1 (6 bases). CDR3 length: 15 amino acids. Deletions cut 4 bases from V and 0 bases from J, with 13 bases between. Germline V CDR1 and CDR2: SGHRS, YFSETQ. The CDR3 nucleotides are TGCGCCAGCAGCCGGGACACCAACATGAACACTGAAGCTTTCTTT. This gives the protein CASSRDTNMNTEAFF.

This chain links TRBV6-4 with TRBJ2-1, with D possibly being TRBD1 (6 bases). The CDR3 has 15 residues. V was clipped by 5 bases and J by 6 bases, with 17 bases between them. Germline lookup yields CDR1 MRHNA and CDR2 SNTAGT. The CDR3 DNA is TGTGCCAGCAGTCCTGGACAGAGTTATATCAATGAGCAGTTCTTC. Its protein is CASSPGQSYINEQFF.

This clonotype has a count of ten or more. V and J are TRBV19 and TRBJ2-3; 7 bases are a match to TRBD1. Germline V gene sequence: CDR1 LNHDA, CDR2 SQIVND (reference sequence). CDR3 length: 14 amino acids. The J segment lost 3 bases and the V segment lost 6 bases, leaving 6 bases of the junction unmatched. The CDR3 DNA is TGTGCCAGTAGCCCGACAGGGACAACAGATACGCAGTATTTT. Translation gives CASSPTGTTDTQYF.

This clonotype was seen a few times. The chain combines TRBV6-2 or TRBV6-3 with TRBJ2-7; D might be TRBD1 (6 bases). The V gene lost 9 bases and the J gene lost 11 bases, with 14 bases spanning the gap. CDR3 length: 10 residues. In germline, CDR1 is MNHEY, CDR2 SVGEGT. The CDR3 sequence is CAREGGDKYF. CDR3 nucleotide sequence: TGTGCCAGGGAAGGGGGAGATAAGTACTTC.

In its sample, this clonotype was seen many times. The chain links TRBV6-5 to TRBJ2-7, with TRBD1 identical over 7 bases. This CDR3 has 16 amino acids. Germline assignment: CDR1 MNHEY and CDR2 SVGAGI. V lost 0 bases to trimming and J lost 3 bases; unmatched junction nucleotides: 8. The CDR3 here is CASSYSNGDSLYEQYF. The CDR3 DNA reads as TGTGCCAGCAGTTACTCGAACGGGGACAGCCTCTACGAGCAGTACTTC.

In its sample, this clonotype was seen many times. CDR3 sequence reads: CASSREAETQYF. The CDR3 coding sequence is TGTGCCAGCAGTCGGGAGGCTGAGACCCAGTACTTC. The genes are TRBV9 and TRBJ2-5; TRBD2 matches at 7 bases. The CDR3 is made up of 12 amino acids. The junction had 3 bases not matched to a gene; V was cut back by 5 bases and J by 5 bases. Germline CDR1 reads SGDLS; CDR2 reads YYNGEE.

This clonotype occurred many times. The chain links TRBV7-9 to TRBJ1-1; 10 bases line up with TRBD1. Germline loops: CDR1 SEHNR, CDR2 FQNEAQ (reference sequence). Losses at the gene ends were 7 bases for V and 7 bases for J; bases not matched to a gene: 9. CDR3 length: 14 amino acids. The CDR3 loop reads CASTATGGAVEAFF. The CDR3 DNA sequence: TGTGCCAGCACCGCGACAGGGGGCGCGGTTGAAGCTTTCTTT.

This clonotype appeared many times. This rearrangement joins TRBV6-2 or TRBV6-3 to TRBJ2-2, with D unresolved. Germline assignment: CDR1 MNHEY and CDR2 SVGEGT. This CDR3 spans 14 amino acids. The V gene lost 6 bases and the J gene lost 3 bases, with 11 bases spanning the gap. The CDR3 reads CASSLFRDTGELFF. The CDR3 DNA is TGTGCCAGCAGCTTATTCCGGGACACCGGGGAGCTGTTTTTT.

This clonotype has at least ten counts. The genes are TRBV4-1 and TRBJ1-4; D not resolved. Germline V gene data show CDR1 as MGHRA and CDR2 as YSYEKL. V was trimmed by 0 bases and J by 0 bases, leaving 11 bases between them. The CDR3 spans 17 residues. In DNA, the CDR3 is TGCGCCAGCAGCCAAGATCGGGGTAGATCAACTAATGAAAAACTGTTTTTT. This sequence encodes CASSQDRGRSTNEKLFF.

In its sample, this clonotype was seen many times. The rearrangement uses TRBV7-2 and TRBJ2-7; tentative D call: TRBD1 (5 bases). The V end was cut by 5 bases, the J end by 7 bases, with 15 bases between. The CDR3 covers 13 residues. Germline-derived CDR1 and CDR2 are SGHTA and FQGNSA. The CDR3 region is CASSTGPGTEQYF. The CDR3 nucleotides are TGTGCCAGCAGCACAGGTCCAGGTACTGAGCAGTACTTC.

This clonotype counts as medium-sized. The chain employs TRBV2 and TRBJ2-1; the D is unclear. Between the trimmed V and J ends, which lost 7 bases and 4 bases, there was a span of 23 bases. This CDR3 is built from 17 residues. CDR1 and CDR2 from the germline V gene are SNHLY and FYNNEI. The CDR3 DNA is TGTGCCAGCATTCGTCTGGATGGTATTAGGGAATACAATGAGCAGTTCTTC. Translating gives CASIRLDGIREYNEQFF.

Regarding this clonotype: Given a much more abundant clone one base away, this may be a read error. The chain links TRBV6-6 to TRBJ1-1; weak D call: TRBD1 (5 bases). CDR1 MNHNY and CDR2 SVGAGI come from the germline V gene (reference sequence). V dropped 7 bases and J dropped 1 base, with 13 bases sitting between them. CDR3 length equals 14 residues. The CDR3 sequence: CASTTGLENTEAFF. The CDR3 DNA follows: TGTGCCAGCACAACGGGGCTGGAGAACACTGAAGCTTTCTTT.

This clonotype was observed many times. This chain uses TRBV6-6 with TRBJ2-4; tentatively, D is TRBD2 (5 bases). From germline, CDR1 is MNHNY and CDR2 SVGAGI (reference sequence). The CDR3 spans 17 residues. The V gene lost 0 bases and the J gene lost 5 bases, with 17 bases spanning the gap. The CDR3 protein is CASSYSKSRDYENIQYF. In nucleotides, the CDR3 is TGTGCCAGCAGTTACTCGAAGTCGAGGGATTACGAAAACATTCAGTACTTC.

This chain links TRBV10-3 with TRBJ2-2; 10 bases agree with TRBD1. The CDR3 covers 16 residues. V was pared by 2 bases and J by 2 bases, with 2 bases of the junction left unmatched. Germline CDR1 and CDR2: ENHRY and SYGVKD. The CDR3 protein is CAISERTGGNTGELFF. The CDR3 bases are TGTGCCATCAGTGAGCGGACAGGGGGTAACACCGGGGAGCTGTTTTTT.